The present TCR beta chain was sequenced within a study of T cell repertoires in cytomegalovirus infection. Turning to the study itself: Use of recently identified HLA-C-restricted and well-studied HLA-B-restricted CMV epitopes was part of the study.

The CDR3 sequence is 17 residues long. The V end was cut by 4 bases, the J end by 0 bases, with 15 bases between. Germline CDR1 and CDR2: SEHNR and FQNEAQ (reference sequence). The table lists this clonotype with many counts. As yet, its antigen is unknown. TCRdb re-derived calls from the reads in MiXCR, one entry per CDR3 protein. This sample carries fewer than 850,000 distinct CDR3 sequences, 25% to 30% of them seen once, and the ten largest clones take about 12%. Specimen: cultured CD8+ T cells from PBMCs, collected from culture after CMV antigen stimulation. V is TRBV7-9 and J is TRBJ1-4; possible D gene TRBD1, 6 bases. The clonotype originates from a human donor in good health (CMV status not recorded). Some clones in this sample may be carry-over from other donors' samples. The CDR3 nucleotides are TGTGCCAGCAGCTCGCCCGTACAGGGTCCAACTAATGAAAAACTGTTTTTT. It translates to CASSSPVQGPTNEKLFF.